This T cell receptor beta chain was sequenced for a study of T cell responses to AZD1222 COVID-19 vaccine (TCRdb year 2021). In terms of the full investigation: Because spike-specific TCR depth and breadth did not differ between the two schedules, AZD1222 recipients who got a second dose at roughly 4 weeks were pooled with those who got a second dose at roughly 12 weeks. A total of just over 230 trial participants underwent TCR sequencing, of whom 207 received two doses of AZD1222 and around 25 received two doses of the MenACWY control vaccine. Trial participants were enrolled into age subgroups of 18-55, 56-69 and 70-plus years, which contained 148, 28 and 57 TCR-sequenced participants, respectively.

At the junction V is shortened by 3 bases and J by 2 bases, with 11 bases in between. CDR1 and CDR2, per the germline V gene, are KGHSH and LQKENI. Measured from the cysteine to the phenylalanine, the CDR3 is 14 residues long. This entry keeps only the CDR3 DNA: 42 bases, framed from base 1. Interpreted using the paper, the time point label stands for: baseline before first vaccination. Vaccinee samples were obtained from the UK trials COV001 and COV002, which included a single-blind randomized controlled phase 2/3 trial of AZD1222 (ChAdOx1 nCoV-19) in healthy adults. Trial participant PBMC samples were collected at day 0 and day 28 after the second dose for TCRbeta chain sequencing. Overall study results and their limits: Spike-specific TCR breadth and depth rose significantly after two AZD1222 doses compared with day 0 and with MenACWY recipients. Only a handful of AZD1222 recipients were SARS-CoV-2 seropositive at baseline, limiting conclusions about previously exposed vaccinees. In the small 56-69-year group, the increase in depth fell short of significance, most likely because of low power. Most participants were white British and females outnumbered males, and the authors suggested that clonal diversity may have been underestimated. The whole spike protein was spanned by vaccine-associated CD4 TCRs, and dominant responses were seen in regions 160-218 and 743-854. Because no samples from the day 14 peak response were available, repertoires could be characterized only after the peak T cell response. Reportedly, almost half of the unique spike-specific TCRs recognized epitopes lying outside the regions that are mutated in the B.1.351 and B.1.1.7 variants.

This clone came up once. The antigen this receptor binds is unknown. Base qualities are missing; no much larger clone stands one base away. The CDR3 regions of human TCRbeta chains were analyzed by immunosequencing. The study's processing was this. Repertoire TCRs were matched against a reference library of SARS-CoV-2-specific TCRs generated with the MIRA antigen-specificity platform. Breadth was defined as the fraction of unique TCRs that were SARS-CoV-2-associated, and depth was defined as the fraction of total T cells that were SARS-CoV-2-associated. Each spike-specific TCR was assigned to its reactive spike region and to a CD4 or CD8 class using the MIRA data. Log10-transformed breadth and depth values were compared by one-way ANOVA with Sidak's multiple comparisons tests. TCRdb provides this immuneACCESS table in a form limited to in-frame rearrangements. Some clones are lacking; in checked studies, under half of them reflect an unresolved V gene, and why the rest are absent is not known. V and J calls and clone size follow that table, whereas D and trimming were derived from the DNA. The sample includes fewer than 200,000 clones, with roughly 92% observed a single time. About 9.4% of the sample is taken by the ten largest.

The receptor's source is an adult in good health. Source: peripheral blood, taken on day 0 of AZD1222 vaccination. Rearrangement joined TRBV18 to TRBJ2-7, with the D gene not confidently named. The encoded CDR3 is CASSPKTGTYEQYF. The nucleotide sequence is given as TGTGCCAGCTCACCTAAGACGGGTACCTACGAGCAGTACTTC. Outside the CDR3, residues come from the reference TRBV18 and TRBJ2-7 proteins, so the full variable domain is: NAGVMQNPRHLVRRRGQEARLRCSPMKGHSHVYWYRQLPEEGLKFMVYLQKENIIDESGMPKERFSAEFPKEGPSILRIQQVVRGDSAAYFCASSPKTGTYEQYFGPGTRLTVT.